These 28 T cell receptor beta chains were all obtained from the same sample, sequenced in a study of early T cells in non-severe SARS-CoV-2 infection. TCRdb fed the 5' RACE reads into MiXCR, producing one record per CDR3 protein. The sample has tens of thousands of distinct CDR3 sequences, under 5.5% seen once. Sequenced: whole blood. The receptors stem from an adult who was a healthcare worker with PCR-confirmed SARS-CoV-2 infection or an uninfected control (not recorded which).

In this sample, this clonotype turned up many times. The chain couples TRBV6-1 to TRBJ2-7; D may be TRBD2 (5 bases). Between the trimmed V and J ends, which lost 2 bases and 2 bases, there was a span of 10 bases. The CDR3 has 14 residues. Germline CDR1 and CDR2: MNHNS and SASEGT. Here the CDR3 reads CASSERGLTYEQYF. The CDR3 DNA follows: TGTGCCAGCAGTGAACGAGGACTCACCTACGAGCAGTACTTC.

The chain employs TRBV7-6 and TRBJ1-3; D uncertain. CDR1 is SGHVS and CDR2 is FNYEAQ in the germline V gene. This CDR3 has 15 residues. The V and J ends lost 4 bases and 0 bases respectively, with 10 bases between them. The CDR3 region is CASSSILGSGNTIYF. The CDR3 DNA sequence: TGTGCCAGCAGCTCCATCTTAGGCTCTGGAAACACCATATATTTT.

This clonotype has at least ten counts. J is TRBJ2-1 and V is TRBV18; 13 nucleotides line up with TRBD2. CDR1 is KGHSH and CDR2 is LQKENI in the germline V gene. This CDR3 spans 17 amino acids. J gave up 5 bases and V 3 bases, and 7 bases lay outside the gene matches. Here the CDR3 DNA reads TGTGCCAGCTCACCGAATATGGGACTAGCGGGGAACAATGAGCAGTTCTTC. Residues: CASSPNMGLAGNNEQFF.

The sample holds many counts of this clonotype. The chain uses TRBV28 and TRBJ2-2; TRBD2 agrees at 9 bases. V gave up 2 bases and J gave up 3 bases; unmatched junction bases: 1. This CDR3 region has 15 residues. Germline CDR1 MDHEN, CDR2 SYDVKM. The CDR3 sequence: CASSLSGGYTGELFF. CDR3 coding DNA: TGTGCCAGCAGTTTAAGCGGGGGGTACACCGGGGAGCTGTTTTTT.

At least ten counts were recorded for this clonotype. This chain links TRBV6-6 with TRBJ1-1, with 7 bases lining up with TRBD1. Trimming cost V 6 bases and J 6 bases; bases outside gene matches: 13. Germline CDR1 MNHNY, CDR2 SVGAGI (reference sequence). CDR3 size: 15 residues. The CDR3 reads CASSPPRGAGSEAFF. The CDR3, as DNA: TGTGCCAGCAGCCCACCCAGGGGGGCGGGTTCTGAAGCTTTCTTT.

There are many counts of this clonotype. V gene TRBV12-3 or TRBV12-4 combines with J gene TRBJ1-2, with 7 bases lining up with TRBD1. J gave up 6 bases and V 6 bases, and 7 bases lay outside the gene matches. CDR3 size: 13 residues. The CDR3: CASSKTGLDGYTF. Written as DNA, the CDR3 is TGTGCCAGCAGCAAGACAGGGTTGGATGGCTACACCTTC.

The rearrangement joins TRBV7-2 to TRBJ2-4, with 8 bases fitting TRBD1. The CDR3 length is 15 residues. In germline, CDR1 is SGHTA, CDR2 FQGNSA. V gave up 5 bases and J gave up 4 bases; unmatched junction bases: 7. The CDR3 coding sequence is TGTGCCAGCAGCCGATTCCAGGGGGCAAAAAACATTCAGTACTTC. As protein: CASSRFQGAKNIQYF.

This clonotype has ten or more counts. The CDR3 is CAWSVAREGYTF. In nucleotides, the CDR3 is TGTGCCTGGAGTGTGGCCAGGGAAGGCTACACCTTC. V and J are TRBV30 and TRBJ1-2; D might be TRBD1 (5 bases). The germline CDR1 and CDR2 sequences are GTSNPN and SVGIG (reference sequence). The CDR3 sequence is 12 residues long. V lost 0 bases to trimming and J lost 8 bases, with 10 bases between them.

The chain links TRBV7-9 to TRBJ1-1; D possibly corresponds to TRBD1 (6 bases). The CDR3 has 13 amino acids. Germline V gives CDR1 SEHNR, CDR2 FQNEAQ (reference sequence). V lost 3 bases to trimming and J lost 3 bases, with 8 bases between them. This CDR3 is CASSLRQDTEAFF. The CDR3 region has the DNA TGTGCCAGCAGCTTGCGACAGGACACTGAAGCTTTCTTT.

This clonotype was observed many times. The chain recombines TRBV7-2 with TRBJ1-1; D is unresolved. The ends were cut back, 6 bases at V and 1 base at J, with 3 bases in the middle. Germline CDR1 reads SGHTA; CDR2 reads FQGNSA. The CDR3 has 11 amino acids. The CDR3 DNA is TGTGCCAGCAGTTCGAACACTGAAGCTTTCTTT. Translation gives CASSSNTEAFF.

The chain combines TRBV7-2 with TRBJ2-2; perhaps TRBD1 as D (7 bases). CDR1 and CDR2 from the germline V gene are SGHTA and FQGNSA. This CDR3 region has 14 residues. Trimming cost V 10 bases and J 0 bases, with 12 bases left between them. The CDR3 is CATQGGPNTGELFF. The CDR3 nucleotides read TGTGCCACCCAGGGGGGTCCGAACACCGGGGAGCTGTTTTTT.

V and J are TRBV4-1 and TRBJ1-6; 9 bases are a match to TRBD1. Looked up from germline, CDR1 is MGHRA and CDR2 is YSYEKL. The CDR3 spans 15 residues. The J segment lost 9 bases and the V segment lost 0 bases, leaving 3 bases of the junction unmatched. The CDR3 region is CASSQDLGQGSPLHF. CDR3 DNA: TGCGCCAGCAGCCAAGATTTGGGACAGGGTTCACCCCTCCACTTT.

This clonotype has a handful of counts. The chain joins TRBV7-9 to TRBJ2-6, with D possibly being TRBD1 or TRBD2 (5 bases each). The germline gives CDR1 SEHNR, CDR2 FQNEAQ (reference sequence). V was clipped by 6 bases and J by 0 bases, with 27 bases between them. This CDR3 is 21 amino acids long. The DNA of the CDR3 is TGTGCCAGCAGGATCACGGAGATTTTTGGGGGATCCCTCTCTGGGGCCAACGTCCTGACTTTC. Translation gives CASRITEIFGGSLSGANVLTF.

This clonotype turned up a few times. The CDR3 loop is CASSQEGRGDTNQPQHF. DNA for the CDR3: TGTGCCAGCAGCCAAGAAGGCAGGGGGGATACGAATCAGCCCCAGCATTTT. The chain couples TRBV4-2 to TRBJ1-5, with 7 bases fitting TRBD1. Germline assignment: CDR1 LGHNA and CDR2 YNFKEQ. The CDR3 length is 17 residues. V lost 0 bases and J lost 4; bases outside the gene matches: 9.

This clonotype was detected ten times or more. J is TRBJ1-5 and V is TRBV7-3; no firm D call. V was clipped by 5 bases and J by 5 bases, with 10 bases between them. The CDR3 length is 13 residues. Germline CDR1 reads SGHTA; CDR2 reads FQGTGA. This CDR3 is CASSQDRDQPQHF. CDR3 sequence (DNA): TGTGCCAGCAGCCAGGACCGAGATCAGCCCCAGCATTTT.

This clonotype was seen ten or more times. The chain links TRBV4-1 to TRBJ2-3; D call uncertain. Germline CDR1 MGHRA, CDR2 YSYEKL. The ends were cut back, 3 bases at V and 3 bases at J, with 4 bases in the middle. This CDR3 region has 12 residues. As DNA, the CDR3 is TGCGCCAGCAGCCAGGCTACAGATACGCAGTATTTT. It encodes CASSQATDTQYF.

The rearrangement joins TRBV7-2 to TRBJ2-3, with D possibly being TRBD1 (6 bases). The germline V and J ends were trimmed by 5 bases and 2 bases, with 11 bases remaining between them. CDR1 and CDR2 (germline): SGHTA, FQGNSA. This CDR3 region has 14 residues. The CDR3 nucleotides are TGTGCCAGCAGCCGACAGGAGAACACAGATACGCAGTATTTT. This codes for CASSRQENTDTQYF.

This clonotype was counted ten times or more. This chain joins TRBV15 and TRBJ2-1; D unresolved. Trimming left V 5 bases short and J 2 bases short, with 4 bases between. Germline CDR1 reads LNHNV; CDR2 reads YYDKDF (reference sequence). CDR3 size: 12 residues. The CDR3 spells CATSQTYNEQFF. The CDR3 bases are TGTGCCACCAGCCAGACCTACAATGAGCAGTTCTTC.

Ten or more counts support this clonotype. CDR3 sequence: CASSEWFDRVFTDTQYF. As DNA, the CDR3 is TGCGCCAGCAGTGAGTGGTTTGACAGGGTCTTCACAGATACGCAGTATTTT. The chain combines TRBV10-2 with TRBJ2-3; 7 nucleotides line up with TRBD1. The CDR3 consists of 17 residues. Germline assignment: CDR1 WSHSY and CDR2 SAAADI. Losses at the gene ends were 1 base for V and 2 bases for J; bases not matched to a gene: 9.

This clonotype was detected many times. The genes are TRBV5-1 and TRBJ2-2; D possibly uses TRBD1 or TRBD2 (5 bases each). V was shortened by 3 bases and J by 6 bases, with 15 bases between the two germline ends. Germline V gene lookup returns CDR1 SGHRS and CDR2 YFSETQ. The CDR3 length is 15 residues. The CDR3 DNA reads as TGCGCCAGCAGCTCGAGGGGTCCTGAACCCGGGGAGCTGTTTTTT. Amino acids: CASSSRGPEPGELFF.

The chain employs TRBV6-1 and TRBJ2-1, with D perhaps being TRBD1 or TRBD2 (5 bases each). Germline CDR1 is MNHNS and CDR2 is SASEGT. The CDR3 consists of 14 residues. Deletions cut 4 bases from V and 2 bases from J, with 9 bases between. In DNA, the CDR3 is TGTGCCAGCAGTGCCAGGGACCCCTACAATGAGCAGTTCTTC. Translating gives CASSARDPYNEQFF.

This clonotype was detected a few times. The genes are TRBV30 and TRBJ2-2, with D unresolved. Germline lookup yields CDR1 GTSNPN and CDR2 SVGIG (reference sequence). Trimming cost V 4 bases and J 4 bases, with 7 bases left between them. The CDR3 sequence is 12 residues long. The CDR3 spells CAWNLGTGELFF. CDR3 bases: TGTGCCTGGAATTTGGGCACCGGGGAGCTGTTTTTT.

This clonotype was found many times. V usage is TRBV10-1 and J usage is TRBJ2-3, with D possibly matching TRBD2 (6 bases). The CDR3 contains 17 residues. The V and J ends lost 0 bases and 0 bases respectively, with 13 bases between them. In germline, CDR1 is WNHNN, CDR2 SYGVQD (reference sequence). DNA for the CDR3: TGCGCCAGCAGTGAGTCGGGGAGGCAACCTAGCACAGATACGCAGTATTTT. It translates to CASSESGRQPSTDTQYF.

In its sample, this clonotype was seen many times. The chain recombines TRBV28 with TRBJ2-3; D remains unclear. Trimming shortened V by 10 bases and J by 0 bases, and 23 bases separated the two germline ends. The CDR3 consists of 17 residues. The germline CDR1 and CDR2 sequences are MDHEN and SYDVKM. DNA of the CDR3: TGTGCCACCCAGCCCCCTCCGAATAAACCTAGCACAGATACGCAGTATTTT. It encodes CATQPPPNKPSTDTQYF.

This clonotype has ten or more counts. The V and J genes are TRBV27 and TRBJ1-6; TRBD1 agrees at 7 bases. There are 15 residues in the CDR3. Germline lookup yields CDR1 MNHEY and CDR2 SMNVEV (reference sequence). V dropped 6 bases and J dropped 5; count of bases not matched to a gene: 7. The CDR3 DNA reads as TGTGCCAGCAGGTCCGACAGGGTTAATAATTCACCCCTCCACTTT. Residues: CASRSDRVNNSPLHF.

By share, this clonotype counts as medium-sized. The gene calls are TRBV10-3 and TRBJ1-5, with TRBD1 matching 9 bases. V lost 10 bases, J lost 0 bases, and 4 bases stayed unmatched. Germline-derived CDR1 and CDR2 are ENHRY and SYGVKD. The CDR3 is 14 amino acids. In nucleotides, the CDR3 is TGTGCCACTGGGACAGGGAATAGCAATCAGCCCCAGCATTTT. It translates to CATGTGNSNQPQHF.

This clonotype turned up a few times. The chain has TRBV7-8 and TRBJ2-5; weak D call: TRBD2 (6 bases). V was clipped by 1 base and J by 5 bases, with 17 bases between them. This CDR3 is built from 16 residues. Germline CDR1 and CDR2: SGHVS and FQNEAQ. The CDR3 sequence is CASSLVILAIWETQYF. The DNA of the CDR3 is TGTGCCAGCAGCTTAGTCATCCTAGCGATTTGGGAGACCCAGTACTTC.

In its sample, this clonotype was seen many times. This chain connects TRBV5-6 to TRBJ2-1, with 9 bases lining up with TRBD1. This CDR3 is 16 amino acids long. Germline loops: CDR1 SGHDT, CDR2 YYEEEE. V shed 4 bases and J 6 bases; nucleotides not matched to a gene: 11. The DNA for the CDR3 is TGTGCCAGCAGCCAAACTATGGGGACAGGGTTCAATGAGCAGTTCTTC. It translates to CASSQTMGTGFNEQFF.